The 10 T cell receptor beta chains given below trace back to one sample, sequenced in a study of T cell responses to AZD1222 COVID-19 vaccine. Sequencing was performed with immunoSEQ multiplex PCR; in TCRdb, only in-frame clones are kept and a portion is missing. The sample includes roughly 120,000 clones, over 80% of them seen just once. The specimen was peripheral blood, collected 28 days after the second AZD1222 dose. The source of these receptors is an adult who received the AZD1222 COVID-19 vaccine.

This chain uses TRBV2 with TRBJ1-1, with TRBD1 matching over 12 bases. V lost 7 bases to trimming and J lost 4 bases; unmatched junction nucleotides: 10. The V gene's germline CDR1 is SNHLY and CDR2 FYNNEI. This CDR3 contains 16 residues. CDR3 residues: CASTSGDRGLVTEAFF. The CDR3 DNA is TGTGCCAGCACCTCGGGGGACAGGGGGCTTGTCACTGAAGCTTTCTTT.

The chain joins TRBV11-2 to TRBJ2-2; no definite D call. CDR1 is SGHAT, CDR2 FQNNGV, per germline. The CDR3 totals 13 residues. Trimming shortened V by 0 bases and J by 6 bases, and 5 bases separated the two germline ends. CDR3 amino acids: CASSLDPAGELFF. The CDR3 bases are TGTGCCAGCAGCTTAGATCCGGCCGGGGAGCTGTTTTTT.

CDR3 coding DNA: TGTGCCAGCACCGAAGACAGTCGGGTGAACACTGAAGCTTTCTTT. Translating it yields CASTEDSRVNTEAFF. The chain recombines TRBV2 with TRBJ1-1; maybe TRBD1 (5 bases). Trimming took 7 bases from V and 0 from J, leaving 15 bases between them. This CDR3 spans 15 amino acids. Germline loops: CDR1 SNHLY, CDR2 FYNNEI. The full variable domain, rest sourced from reference TRBV2 and TRBJ1-1, is EPEVTQTPSHQVTQMGQEVILRCVPISNHLYFYWYRQILGQKVEFLVSFYNNEISEKSEIFDDQFSVERPDGSNFTLKIRSTKLEDSAMYFCASTEDSRVNTEAFFGQGTRLTVV.

The CDR3 bases are TGTGCCAGCAGCTTATACAGGGGGTGGGACGAGCAGTACTTC. Encoded protein: CASSLYRGWDEQYF. The chain uses TRBV7-9 and TRBJ2-7, with TRBD1 identical over 8 bases. The germline V gene encodes CDR1 SEHNR and CDR2 FQNEAQ (reference sequence). V lost 2 bases and J lost 5; bases outside the gene matches: 5. This CDR3 spans 14 amino acids.

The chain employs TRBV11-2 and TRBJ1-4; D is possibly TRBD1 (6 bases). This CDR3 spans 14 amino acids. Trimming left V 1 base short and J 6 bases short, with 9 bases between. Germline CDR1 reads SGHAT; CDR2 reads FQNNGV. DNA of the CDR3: TGTGCCAGCAGCTTAGGTTCAGGGGATGAAAAACTGTTTTTT. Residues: CASSLGSGDEKLFF.

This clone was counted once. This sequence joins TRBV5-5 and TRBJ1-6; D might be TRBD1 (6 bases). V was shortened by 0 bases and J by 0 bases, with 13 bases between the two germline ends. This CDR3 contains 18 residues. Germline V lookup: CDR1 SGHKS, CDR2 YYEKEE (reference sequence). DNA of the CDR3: TGTGCCAGCAGCTTGGAAGCGGACAGTAGCTCCTATAATTCACCCCTCCACTTT. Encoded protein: CASSLEADSSSYNSPLHF.

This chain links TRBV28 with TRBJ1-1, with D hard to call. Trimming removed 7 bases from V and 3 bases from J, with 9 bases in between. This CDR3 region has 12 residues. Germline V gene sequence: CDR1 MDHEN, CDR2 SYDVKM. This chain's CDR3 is CASIRRDTEAFF. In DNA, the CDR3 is TGTGCCAGCATCCGGCGGGACACTGAAGCTTTCTTT.

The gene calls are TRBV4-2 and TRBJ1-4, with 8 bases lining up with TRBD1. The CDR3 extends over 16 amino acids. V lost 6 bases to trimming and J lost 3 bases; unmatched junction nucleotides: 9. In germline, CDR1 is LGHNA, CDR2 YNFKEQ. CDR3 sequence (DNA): TGTGCCAGCAGATTGAGTGCGGGACAGGCTAATGAAAAACTGTTTTTT. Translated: CASRLSAGQANEKLFF.

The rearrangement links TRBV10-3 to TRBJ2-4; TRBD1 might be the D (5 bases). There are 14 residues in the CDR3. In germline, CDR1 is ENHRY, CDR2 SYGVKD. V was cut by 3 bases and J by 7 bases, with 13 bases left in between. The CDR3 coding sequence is TGTGCCATCAGTGACACCCAAGGGGCGAACATTCAGTACTTC. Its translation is CAISDTQGANIQYF.

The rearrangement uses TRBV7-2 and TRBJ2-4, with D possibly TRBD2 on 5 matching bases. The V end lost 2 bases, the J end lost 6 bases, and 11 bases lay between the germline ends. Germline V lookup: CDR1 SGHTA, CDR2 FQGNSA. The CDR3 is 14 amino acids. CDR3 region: CASSLSPLGNIQYF. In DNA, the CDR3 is TGTGCCAGCAGCTTATCCCCACTAGGAAACATTCAGTACTTC.